Listed below are T cell receptor beta chains from one sample, sequenced in a study of OX40 agonist ivuxolimab in advanced cancers. The data were produced by immunoSEQ multiplex PCR, yet TCRdb's version contains in-frame clones alone and is incomplete. Of around 80,000 clones listed, more than 70% are singletons. Sequences were derived from CD4+ or CD8+ T cells sorted from blood, sampled in a trial of the OX40 agonist ivuxolimab. The receptor set was obtained from an adult with an advanced solid tumor such as melanoma, head and neck, liver or kidney cancer. The CDR3 runs from the conserved cysteine through the conserved F or W. Some rows mark clone size as missing; the rest say once, few, many or name a class of expanded clone.

TRBV4-1 | NA | CASSQFLSGGASSPTYNEQFF
TRBV9 | NA | CASSVGRPSTDTQYF
TRBV19 | NA | CASSGGDRVQDQPQHF
TRBV6-1 | few | CASYSPGERTEAFF
TRBV5-1 | few | CASSLTRGHTEAFF
TRBV28 | NA | CASSSPIAGGQETQYF
TRBV7-3 | few | CASSLDTDTQYF
TRBV29-1 | once | CSVETGTVGYNEQFF
TRBV30 | NA | CAWKGINYGYTF
TRBV5-1 | NA | CASSAQGYGNTIYF
TRBV10-3 | NA | CAISEALRETQYF
TRBV18 | NA | CASSPGRTSGELFF
TRBV28 | once | CASSRTRGHNEQYF
TRBV19 | NA | CASRSGYEQYF
TRBV6-6 | NA | CATYSGGNEWGELFF
TRBV11-3 | NA | CASSQGALTEAFF
TRBV9 | NA | CASSVAGLDDNSPLHF
TRBV7-9 | NA | CASSLERTGGAVNTEAFF
TRBV15 | NA | CATSRAEGEQYF
TRBV13 | NA | CASSSGTGKAFF
TRBV19 | NA | CASSANDRGRSGTEAFF
TRBV2 | NA | CASKRSEWNTEAFF
TRBV30 | few | CAWSVGQGNSPLHF
TRBV11-2 | few | CASSGTLVGEQYF
TRBV28 | once | CATLYDAANSPLHF
TRBV6-1 | NA | CASSTRQGRNQPQHF
TRBV7-2 | NA | CASSLAPGGGLTDTQYF
TRBV19 | few | CASTPTGMSEEPQHF
TRBV27 | NA | CASSPSHRAGGYTF
TRBV4-2 | once | CASSQGGQGAGNTIYF
TRBV5-1 | NA | CASSLDGLQADTQYF
TRBV5-1 | NA | CASSLNILAGSNEQFF
TRBV7-3 | few | CASSPGQDYGYTF
TRBV4-1 | NA | CASSRTGMDDTIYF
TRBV5-5 | few | CASSPNEAIYEQYF
TRBV28 | NA | CASSSPGQGAYEQYF
TRBV7-9 | NA | CASSFGQGAFNEQFF
TRBV7-2 | NA | CASSLWTGAPGTQYF
TRBV6-5 | once | CASSYSTSGGQETQYF
TRBV7-3 | once | CASSPDRGVTPQYF
TRBV7-2 | NA | CASSLLAGEQYF
TRBV11-2 | NA | CASSLAPRGRTTDTQYF
TRBV7-2 | NA | CASSPAGTAYGYTF
TRBV9 | NA | CASSGDPGTGELFF
TRBV4-2 | once | CASSQLGQLNEKLFF
TRBV25-1 | NA | CASSEGSIAGVLEQYF
TRBV6-6 | NA | CASSYSDGVNQPQHF
TRBV5-6 | NA | CASSLVLAGALDTQYF
TRBV5-4 | NA | CASSLSSGARTDTQYF
TRBV9 | once | CASSVASPIRTGELFF
TRBV28 | few | CASSSAGHSGNTIYF
TRBV5-1 | NA | CASSLGDSTDTQYF
TRBV7-2 | NA | CASSPRTGGFYEQYF
TRBV11-2 | NA | CASSLTGRRNTEAFF
TRBV7-2 | NA | CASSAQGTYFYEQYF
TRBV29-1 | NA | CSVGQDNSPLHF
TRBV27 | NA | CASSYWQGVSGELFF
TRBV28 | NA | CASSLAGDHSYEQYF
TRBV30 | NA | CAWSSPVAPLQETQYF